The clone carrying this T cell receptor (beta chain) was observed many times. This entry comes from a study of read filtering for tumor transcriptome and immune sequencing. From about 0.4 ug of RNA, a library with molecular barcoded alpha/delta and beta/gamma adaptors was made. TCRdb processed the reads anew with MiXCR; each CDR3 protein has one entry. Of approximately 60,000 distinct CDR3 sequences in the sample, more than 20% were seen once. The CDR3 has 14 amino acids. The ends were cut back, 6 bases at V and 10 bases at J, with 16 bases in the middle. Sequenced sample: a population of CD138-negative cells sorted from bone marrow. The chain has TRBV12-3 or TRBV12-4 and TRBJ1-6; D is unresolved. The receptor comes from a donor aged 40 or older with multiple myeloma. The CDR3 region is CASSQVRDQSPLHF. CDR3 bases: TGTGCCAGCAGCCAGGTTCGGGATCAGTCACCCCTCCACTTT.